The present T cell receptor beta chain was sequenced within a study of T-cell memory formation after mild COVID-19. There are a few counts of this clonotype. Its antigen is unknown. CDR1 and CDR2 (germline): DFQATT, SNEGSKA (reference sequence). Trimming pared 3 bases from V and 5 bases from J, leaving 8 bases between. The length of the CDR3 is 13 residues. Study-wide results and caveats: Cross-reactive memory seemingly joined, as some responding clones were found in pre-infection memory. CD4+ bias marked clones expanding day 15 to 37, unlike balanced contracting clones.

5'RACE primed at constant segments yielded TCR alpha and TCR beta cDNA libraries bearing sample barcodes and UMIs. One entry per CDR3 protein, called by TCRdb with MiXCR from the 5' RACE reads. Found here are roughly 300,000 distinct CDR3 sequences, roughly 8% of them singletons; the top ten hold 20% to 25%. This TCR came from a man in his late teens or twenties who had mild COVID-19 (a few samples of this study predate the infection). Cell type and time point are not known. The V and J genes are TRBV20-1 and TRBJ1-6; D unresolved. The sequencing input was PBMCs or a T cell subset sorted from them (not recorded which). This CDR3 is CSASEDNNSPLHF. The DNA for the CDR3 is TGCAGTGCTAGTGAGGATAATAATTCACCCCTCCACTTT.